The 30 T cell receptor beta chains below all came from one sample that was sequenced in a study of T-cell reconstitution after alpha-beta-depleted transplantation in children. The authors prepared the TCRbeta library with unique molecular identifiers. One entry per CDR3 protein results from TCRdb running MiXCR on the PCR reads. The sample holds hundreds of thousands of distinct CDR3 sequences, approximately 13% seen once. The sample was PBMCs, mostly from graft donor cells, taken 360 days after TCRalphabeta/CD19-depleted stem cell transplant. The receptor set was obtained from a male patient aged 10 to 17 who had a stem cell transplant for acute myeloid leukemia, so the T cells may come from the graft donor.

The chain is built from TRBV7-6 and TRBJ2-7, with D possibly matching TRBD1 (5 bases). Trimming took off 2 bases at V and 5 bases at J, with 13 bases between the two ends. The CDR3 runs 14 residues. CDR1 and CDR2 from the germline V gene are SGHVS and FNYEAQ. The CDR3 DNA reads TGTGCCAGCAGCTTATTAACCCAGGGCCACGAGCAGTACTTC. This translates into CASSLLTQGHEQYF.

The CDR3 nucleotides are TGCAGTGCTAGACTGGGGACGGCGTCAGACTACGAGCAGTACTTC. It yields the protein CSARLGTASDYEQYF. The rearrangement links TRBV20-1 to TRBJ2-7; D may be TRBD1 or TRBD2 (5 bases each). Trimming pared 2 bases from V and 3 bases from J, leaving 17 bases between. The CDR3 runs to 15 residues. Per the germline V gene, CDR1 is DFQATT and CDR2 is SNEGSKA (reference sequence).

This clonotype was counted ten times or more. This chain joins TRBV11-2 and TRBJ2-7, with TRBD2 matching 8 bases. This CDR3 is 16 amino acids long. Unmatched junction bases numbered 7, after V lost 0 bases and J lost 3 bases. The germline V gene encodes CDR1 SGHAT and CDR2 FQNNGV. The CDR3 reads CASSLEVSSGFYEQYF. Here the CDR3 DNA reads TGTGCCAGCAGCTTAGAGGTGTCTAGCGGGTTCTACGAGCAGTACTTC.

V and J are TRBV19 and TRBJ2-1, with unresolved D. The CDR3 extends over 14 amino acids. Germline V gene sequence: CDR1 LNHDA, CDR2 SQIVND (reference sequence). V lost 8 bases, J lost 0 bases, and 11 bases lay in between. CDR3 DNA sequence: TGTGCCAGTGGCATCCTAGGCTCCTACAATGAGCAGTTCTTC. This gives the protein CASGILGSYNEQFF.

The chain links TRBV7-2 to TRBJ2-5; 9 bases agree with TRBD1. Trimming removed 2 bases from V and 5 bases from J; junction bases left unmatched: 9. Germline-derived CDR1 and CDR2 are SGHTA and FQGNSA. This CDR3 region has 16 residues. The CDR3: CASSLNTGGAWETQYF. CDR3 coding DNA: TGTGCCAGCAGCTTAAACACAGGGGGCGCGTGGGAGACCCAGTACTTC. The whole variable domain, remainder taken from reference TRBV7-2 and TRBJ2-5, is GAGVSQSPSNKVTEKGKDVELRCDPISGHTALYWYRQSLGQGLEFLIYFQGNSAPDKSGLPSDRFSAERTGGSVSTLTIQRTQQEDSAVYLCASSLNTGGAWETQYFGPGTRLLVL.

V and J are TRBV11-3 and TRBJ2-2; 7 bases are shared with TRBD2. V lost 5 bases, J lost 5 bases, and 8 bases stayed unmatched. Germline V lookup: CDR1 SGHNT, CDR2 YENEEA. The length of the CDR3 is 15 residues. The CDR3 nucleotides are TGTGCCAGCAGCGAAGAGCGGGGCGGGACCGGGGAGCTGTTTTTT. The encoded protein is CASSEERGGTGELFF.

CDR3 region: CASSSPRGWADTQYF. CDR3 bases: TGTGCCAGCAGTTCCCCGAGGGGATGGGCAGATACGCAGTATTTT. The chain links TRBV28 to TRBJ2-3; D is tentatively TRBD1 or TRBD2 (5 bases each). Germline V gene data show CDR1 as MDHEN and CDR2 as SYDVKM. The V end lost 4 bases, the J end lost 4 bases, and 15 bases lay between the germline ends. This CDR3 comprises 15 residues.

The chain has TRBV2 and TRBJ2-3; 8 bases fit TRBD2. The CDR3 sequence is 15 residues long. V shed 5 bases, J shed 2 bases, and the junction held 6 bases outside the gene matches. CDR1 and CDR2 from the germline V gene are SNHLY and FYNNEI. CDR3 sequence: CASSLLADFTDTQYF. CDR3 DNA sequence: TGTGCCAGCAGTCTACTAGCGGACTTCACAGATACGCAGTATTTT.

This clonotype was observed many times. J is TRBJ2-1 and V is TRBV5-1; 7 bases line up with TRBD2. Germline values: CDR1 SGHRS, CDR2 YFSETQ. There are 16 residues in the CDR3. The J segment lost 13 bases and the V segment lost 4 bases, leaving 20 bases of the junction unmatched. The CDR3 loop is CASSLFDSERDPRQFF. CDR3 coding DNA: TGCGCCAGCAGCCTCTTTGATTCGGAGCGGGACCCCCGACAGTTCTTC.

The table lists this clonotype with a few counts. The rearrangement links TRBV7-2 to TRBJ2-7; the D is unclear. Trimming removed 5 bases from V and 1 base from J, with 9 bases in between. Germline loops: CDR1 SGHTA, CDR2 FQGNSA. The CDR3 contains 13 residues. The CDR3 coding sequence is TGTGCCAGCAGCCGGCCTCCTTCCTACGAGCAGTACTTC. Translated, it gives CASSRPPSYEQYF. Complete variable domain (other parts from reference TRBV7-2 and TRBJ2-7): GAGVSQSPSNKVTEKGKDVELRCDPISGHTALYWYRQSLGQGLEFLIYFQGNSAPDKSGLPSDRFSAERTGGSVSTLTIQRTQQEDSAVYLCASSRPPSYEQYFGPGTRLTVT.

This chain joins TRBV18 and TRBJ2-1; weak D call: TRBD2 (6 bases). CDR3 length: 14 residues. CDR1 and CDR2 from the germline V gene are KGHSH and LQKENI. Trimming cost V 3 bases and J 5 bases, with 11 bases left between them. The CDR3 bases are TGTGCCAGCTCACCTTTGGACTACGACAATGAGCAGTTCTTC. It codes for CASSPLDYDNEQFF.

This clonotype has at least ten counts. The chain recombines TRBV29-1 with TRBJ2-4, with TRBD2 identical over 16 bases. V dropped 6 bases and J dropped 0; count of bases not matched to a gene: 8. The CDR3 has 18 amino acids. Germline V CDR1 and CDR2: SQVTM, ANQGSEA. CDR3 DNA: TGCAGCGTCGTGGGACTAGCGGGAGGGGTCTTAGCCAAAAACATTCAGTACTTC. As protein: CSVVGLAGGVLAKNIQYF. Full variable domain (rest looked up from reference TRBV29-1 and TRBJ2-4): SAVISQKPSRDICQRGTSLTIQCQVDSQVTMMFWYRQQPGQSLTLIATANQGSEATYESGFVIDKFPISRPNLTFSTLTVSNMSPEDSSIYLCSVVGLAGGVLAKNIQYFGAGTRLSVL.

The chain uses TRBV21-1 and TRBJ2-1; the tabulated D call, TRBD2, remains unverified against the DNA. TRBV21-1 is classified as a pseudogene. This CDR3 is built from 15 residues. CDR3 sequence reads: CASSKATSGNNEQFF. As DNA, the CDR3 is TGTGCCAGCAGCAAAGCCACTAGCGGGAACAATGAGCAGTTCTTC.

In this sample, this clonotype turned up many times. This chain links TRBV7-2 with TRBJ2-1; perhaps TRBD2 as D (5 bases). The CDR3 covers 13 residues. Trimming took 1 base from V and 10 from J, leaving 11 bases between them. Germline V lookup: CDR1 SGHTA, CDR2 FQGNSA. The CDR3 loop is CASSLGGLEEQFF. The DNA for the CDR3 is TGTGCCAGCAGCTTAGGAGGGCTCGAGGAGCAGTTCTTC.

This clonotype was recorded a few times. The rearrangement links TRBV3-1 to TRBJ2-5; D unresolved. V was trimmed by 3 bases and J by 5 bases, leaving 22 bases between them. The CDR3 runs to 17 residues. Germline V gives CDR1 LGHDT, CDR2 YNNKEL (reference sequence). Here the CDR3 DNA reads TGTGCCAGCAGCCAGCCCCCTAACCGTCGTATACCGGAGACCCAGTACTTC. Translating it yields CASSQPPNRRIPETQYF.

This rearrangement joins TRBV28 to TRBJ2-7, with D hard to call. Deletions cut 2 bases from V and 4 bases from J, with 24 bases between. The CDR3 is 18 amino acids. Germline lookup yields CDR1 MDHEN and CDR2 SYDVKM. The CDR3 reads CASSLPPPPGDFAYEQYF. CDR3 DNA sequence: TGTGCCAGCAGTTTACCCCCGCCGCCGGGCGATTTTGCGTACGAGCAGTACTTC.

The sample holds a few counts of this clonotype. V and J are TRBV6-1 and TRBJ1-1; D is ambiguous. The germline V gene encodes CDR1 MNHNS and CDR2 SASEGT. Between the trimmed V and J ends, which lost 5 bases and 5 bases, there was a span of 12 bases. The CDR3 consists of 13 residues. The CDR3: CASSPTDMTEAFF. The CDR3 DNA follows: TGTGCCAGCAGTCCTACCGACATGACTGAAGCTTTCTTT.

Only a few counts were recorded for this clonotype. The CDR3 DNA follows: TGTGCCAGCAGGAGGGACAGGTCCGGCGGGGAGCTGTTTTTT. Amino acid sequence: CASRRDRSGGELFF. V gene TRBV28 combines with J gene TRBJ2-2; 8 bases agree with TRBD1. The CDR3 runs to 14 residues. Trimming at V came to 6 bases and at J to 7 bases, leaving 7 bases not matched to a gene. In germline, CDR1 is MDHEN, CDR2 SYDVKM.

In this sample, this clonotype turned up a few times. Here the CDR3 reads CASSKDIAGRQFF. CDR3 sequence (DNA): TGTGCCAGTAGTAAAGATATAGCGGGACGGCAGTTCTTC. The chain is built from TRBV19 and TRBJ2-1; 8 bases line up with TRBD2. V shed 4 bases and J 12 bases; nucleotides not matched to a gene: 8. From germline, CDR1 is LNHDA and CDR2 SQIVND (reference sequence). CDR3 length equals 13 residues.

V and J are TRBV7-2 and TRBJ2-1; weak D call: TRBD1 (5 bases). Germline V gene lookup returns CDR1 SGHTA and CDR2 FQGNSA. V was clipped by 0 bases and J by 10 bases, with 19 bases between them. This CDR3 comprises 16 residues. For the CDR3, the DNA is TGTGCCAGCAGCTTAGCGTCGACAGCGACCCTTCGGGAGCAGTTCTTC. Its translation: CASSLASTATLREQFF.

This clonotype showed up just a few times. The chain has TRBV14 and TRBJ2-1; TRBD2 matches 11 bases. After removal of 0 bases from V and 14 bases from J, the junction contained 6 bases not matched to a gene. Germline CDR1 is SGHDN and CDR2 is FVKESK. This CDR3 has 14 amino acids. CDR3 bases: TGTGCCAGCAGCCAAGACATAGCGGGAGGGCCTAAGTTCTTC. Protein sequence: CASSQDIAGGPKFF. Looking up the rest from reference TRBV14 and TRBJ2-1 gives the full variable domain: EAGVTQFPSHSVIEKGQTVTLRCDPISGHDNLYWYRRVMGKEIKFLLHFVKESKQDESGMPNNRFLAERTGGTYSTLKVQPAELEDSGVYFCASSQDIAGGPKFFGPGTRLTVL.

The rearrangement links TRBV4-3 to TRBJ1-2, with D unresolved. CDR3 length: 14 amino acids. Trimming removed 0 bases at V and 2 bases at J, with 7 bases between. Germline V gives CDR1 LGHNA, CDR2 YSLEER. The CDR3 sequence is CASSQEEGNYGYTF. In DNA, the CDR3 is TGCGCCAGCAGCCAAGAAGAAGGAAACTATGGCTACACCTTC.

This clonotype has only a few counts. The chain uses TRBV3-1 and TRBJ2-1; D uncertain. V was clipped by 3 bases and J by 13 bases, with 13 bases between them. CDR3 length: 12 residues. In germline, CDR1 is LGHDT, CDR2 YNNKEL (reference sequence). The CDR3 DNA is TGTGCCAGCAGCCATTCTCTGGCAGAACAGTTCTTC. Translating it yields CASSHSLAEQFF.

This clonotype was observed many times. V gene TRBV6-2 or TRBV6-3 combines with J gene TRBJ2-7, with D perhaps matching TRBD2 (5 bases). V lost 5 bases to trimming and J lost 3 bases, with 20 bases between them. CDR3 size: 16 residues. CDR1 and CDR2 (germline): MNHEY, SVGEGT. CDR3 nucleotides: TGTGCCAGCAGTCCTACCTCGGCGGACGGACTCTACGAGCAGTACTTC. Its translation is CASSPTSADGLYEQYF.

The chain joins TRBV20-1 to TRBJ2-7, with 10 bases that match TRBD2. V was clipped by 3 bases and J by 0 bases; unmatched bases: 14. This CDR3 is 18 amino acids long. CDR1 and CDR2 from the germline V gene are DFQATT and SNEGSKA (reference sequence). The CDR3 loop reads CSASQATQREGHSYEQYF. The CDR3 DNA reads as TGCAGTGCTAGTCAAGCTACTCAGCGGGAGGGTCACTCCTACGAGCAGTACTTC.

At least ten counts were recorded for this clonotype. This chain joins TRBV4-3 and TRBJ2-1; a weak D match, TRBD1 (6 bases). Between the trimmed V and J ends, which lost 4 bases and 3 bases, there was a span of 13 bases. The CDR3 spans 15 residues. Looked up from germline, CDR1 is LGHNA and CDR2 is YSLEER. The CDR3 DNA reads TGCGCCAGCAGCCGGACCACAGGGATCTACAATGAGCAGTTCTTC. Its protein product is CASSRTTGIYNEQFF.

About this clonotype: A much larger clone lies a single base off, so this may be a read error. CDR3 coding DNA: TGCGCCAGCAGCTTATTTCTAGCGGGCTTTACGAACACCGGGGAGCTGTTTTTT. Translation gives CASSLFLAGFTNTGELFF. The J gene is TRBJ2-2, the V gene TRBV5-1; 8 nucleotides align to TRBD2. V gave up 2 bases and J gave up 0 bases; unmatched junction bases: 9. This CDR3 region has 18 residues. The germline V gene has CDR1 SGHRS and CDR2 YFSETQ.

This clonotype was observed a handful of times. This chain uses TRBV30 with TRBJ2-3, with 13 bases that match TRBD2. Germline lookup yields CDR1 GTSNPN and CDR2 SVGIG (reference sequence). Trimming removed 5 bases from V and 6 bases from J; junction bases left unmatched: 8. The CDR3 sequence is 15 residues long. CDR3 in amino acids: CAWDLGLAGMDTQYF. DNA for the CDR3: TGTGCCTGGGACCTGGGACTAGCGGGAATGGATACGCAGTATTTT.

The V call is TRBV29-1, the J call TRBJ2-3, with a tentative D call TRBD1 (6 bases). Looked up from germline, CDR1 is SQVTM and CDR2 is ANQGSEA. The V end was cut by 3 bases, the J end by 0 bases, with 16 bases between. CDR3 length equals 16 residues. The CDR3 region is CSVDGITGLSTDTQYF. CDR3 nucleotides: TGCAGCGTTGATGGTATTACAGGGCTTAGCACAGATACGCAGTATTTT.

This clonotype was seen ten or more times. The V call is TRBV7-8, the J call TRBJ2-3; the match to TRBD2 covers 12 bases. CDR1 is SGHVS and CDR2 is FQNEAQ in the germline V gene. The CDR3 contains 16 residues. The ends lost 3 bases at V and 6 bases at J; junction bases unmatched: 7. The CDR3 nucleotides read TGTGCCAGCAGCTTCCCTCTAGCGGGAGGGCGGGATACGCAGTATTTT. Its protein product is CASSFPLAGGRDTQYF.